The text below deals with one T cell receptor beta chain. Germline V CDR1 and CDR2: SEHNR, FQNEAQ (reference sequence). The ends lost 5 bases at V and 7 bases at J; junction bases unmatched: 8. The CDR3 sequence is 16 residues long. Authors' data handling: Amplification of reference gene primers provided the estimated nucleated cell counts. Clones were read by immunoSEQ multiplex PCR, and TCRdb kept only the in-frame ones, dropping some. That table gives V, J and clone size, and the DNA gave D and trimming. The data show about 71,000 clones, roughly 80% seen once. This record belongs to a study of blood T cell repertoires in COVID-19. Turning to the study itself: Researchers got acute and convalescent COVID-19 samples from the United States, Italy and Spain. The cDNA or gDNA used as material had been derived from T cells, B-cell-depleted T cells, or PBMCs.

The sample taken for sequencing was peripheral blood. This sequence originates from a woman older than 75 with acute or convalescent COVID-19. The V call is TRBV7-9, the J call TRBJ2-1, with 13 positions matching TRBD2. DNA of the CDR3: TGTGCCAGCAGCGGGGGACTAGCGGGAAATGGGAATGAGCAGTTCTTC. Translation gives CASSGGLAGNGNEQFF.